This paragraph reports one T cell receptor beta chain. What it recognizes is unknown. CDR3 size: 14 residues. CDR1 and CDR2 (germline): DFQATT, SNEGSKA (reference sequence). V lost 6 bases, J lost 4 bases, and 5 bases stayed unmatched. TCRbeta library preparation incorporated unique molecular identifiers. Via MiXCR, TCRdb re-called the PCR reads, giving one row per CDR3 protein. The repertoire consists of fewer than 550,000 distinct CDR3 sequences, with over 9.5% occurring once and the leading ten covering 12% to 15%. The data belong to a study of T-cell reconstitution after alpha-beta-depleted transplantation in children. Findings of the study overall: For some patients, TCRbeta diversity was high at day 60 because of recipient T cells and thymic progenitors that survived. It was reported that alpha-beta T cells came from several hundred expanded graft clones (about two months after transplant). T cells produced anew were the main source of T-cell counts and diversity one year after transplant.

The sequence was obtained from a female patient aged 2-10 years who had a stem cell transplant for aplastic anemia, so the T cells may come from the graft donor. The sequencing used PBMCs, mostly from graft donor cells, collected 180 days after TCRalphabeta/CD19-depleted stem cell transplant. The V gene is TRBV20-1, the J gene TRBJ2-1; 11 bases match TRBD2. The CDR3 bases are TGCAGTGCAAGGGGACTAGCGGAATACAATGAGCAGTTCTTC. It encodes CSARGLAEYNEQFF.